A selection of T cell receptor beta chains follows, all from one sample in a study of cytomegalovirus exposure and HLA in healthy donors. The assay was immunoSEQ multiplex PCR, and TCRdb's table has in-frame clones only and misses some. The sample has fewer than 200,000 clones, more than 70% seen once. What was sequenced was PBMCs. The receptors derive from a male donor in good health and CMV-seronegative. CDR3s include the opening cysteine and the closing phenylalanine or tryptophan. The size field is filled for only some rows; it gives once, few, many or a size class.

V	size	J	CDR3
TRBV2	few	TRBJ1-6	CASRGQRNDNSPLHF
TRBV11-2	-	TRBJ2-3	CASIRAGAPGDTQYF
TRBV7-2	-	TRBJ2-7	CASSLVQGAYEQYF
TRBV11-3	-	TRBJ2-1	CASSLGGSLQSGEQFF
TRBV6-5	-	TRBJ1-6	CAYRPLHF
TRBV9	-	TRBJ1-1	CASSERGLAEAFF
TRBV5-6	-	TRBJ1-6	CASSPDRGISYNSPLHF
TRBV5-1	-	TRBJ1-1	CASGAGTGGTEAFF
TRBV5-1	-	TRBJ1-6	CASSQTGGSNNSPLHF
TRBV9	-	TRBJ2-5	CASSPAYGDNVRETQYF
TRBV7-8	-	TRBJ2-7	CASTLGNRVPENEQYF
TRBV15	-	TRBJ2-7	CATSSYQGGPPSYEQYF
TRBV5-4	-	TRBJ2-7	CASSFRTSGVEQYF
TRBV7-6	-	TRBJ1-1	CASSREMNTEAFF
TRBV7-6	-	TRBJ2-1	CASSFGGEGSYNEQFF
TRBV10-2	-	TRBJ1-1	CASSESMEILNTEAFF
TRBV27	-	TRBJ1-2	CASSLQGYYGYTF
TRBV5-6	-	TRBJ2-7	CASSLFRGSEQYF
TRBV25-1	-	TRBJ1-1	CASSATPVNTEAFF
TRBV9	-	TRBJ1-5	CASSVLEMNQPQHF
TRBV9	-	TRBJ2-7	CASSVVAGGNYEQYF
TRBV7-9	-	TRBJ1-1	CASSPGQGLLTEAFF
TRBV19	-	TRBJ2-1	CASSIDSGRVDYNEQFF
TRBV15	-	TRBJ1-3	CATSRDRGQVTIYF
TRBV5-1	few	TRBJ2-7	CASSRGGLYEQYF
TRBV6-1	-	TRBJ2-2	CASSEAGRLGVGELFF
TRBV19	-	TRBJ2-2	CASSSTRLTGELFF
TRBV11-2	-	TRBJ2-7	CASSLRYEQYF
TRBV6-5	-	TRBJ1-1	CASSYTTGTGNTEAFF
TRBV6-5	few	TRBJ2-2	CASSYLQTSTGELFF
TRBV11-2	-	TRBJ1-2	CASSTGQGAHYGYTF
TRBV19	once	TRBJ2-4	CATWGQGKNIQYF
TRBV25-1	-	TRBJ2-1	CASSEGGAGEFF
TRBV5-1	-	TRBJ2-3	CASSPRGQGTQYF
TRBV19	-	TRBJ2-3	CASSFGQGRRDADTQYF
TRBV19	-	-	CASSIELVSYEQYF
TRBV2	-	TRBJ2-2	CASSEVRNTGELFF
TRBV2	once	TRBJ2-3	CASSPLAGDTQYF
TRBV10-1	-	TRBJ1-1	CASSDSGGNTEAFF
TRBV9	-	TRBJ2-5	CASSGAGTSGRETQYF
TRBV11-2	-	TRBJ1-2	CASSLDLLVSDYGYTF
TRBV5-1	-	TRBJ1-1	CASSPGGGVGMNTEAFF
TRBV7-9	-	-	CASSFGQGVLGEQYF
TRBV9	few	TRBJ1-5	CASSPGEGRGSNQPQHF